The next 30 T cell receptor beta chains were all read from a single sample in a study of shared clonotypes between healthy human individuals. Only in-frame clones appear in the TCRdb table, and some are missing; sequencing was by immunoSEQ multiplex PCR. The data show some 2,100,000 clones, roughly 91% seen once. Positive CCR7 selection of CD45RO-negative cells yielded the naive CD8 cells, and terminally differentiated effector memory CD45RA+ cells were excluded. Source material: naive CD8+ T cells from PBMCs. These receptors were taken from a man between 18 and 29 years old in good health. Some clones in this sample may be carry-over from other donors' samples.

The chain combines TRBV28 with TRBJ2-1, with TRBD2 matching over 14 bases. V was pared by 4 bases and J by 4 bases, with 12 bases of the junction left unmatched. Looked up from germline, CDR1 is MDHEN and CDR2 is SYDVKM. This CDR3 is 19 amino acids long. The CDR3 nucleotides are TGTGCCAGCAGTTCGATAAGACTAGCGGGAGGGCCGCGGTACAATGAGCAGTTCTTC. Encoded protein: CASSSIRLAGGPRYNEQFF.

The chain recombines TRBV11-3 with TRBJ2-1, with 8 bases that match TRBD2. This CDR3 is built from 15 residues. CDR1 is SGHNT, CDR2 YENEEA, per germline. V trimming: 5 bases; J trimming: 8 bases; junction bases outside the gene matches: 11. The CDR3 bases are TGTGCCAGCAGCCACGGGAGGGCTAGTACTGATGAGCAGTTCTTC. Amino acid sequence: CASSHGRASTDEQFF.

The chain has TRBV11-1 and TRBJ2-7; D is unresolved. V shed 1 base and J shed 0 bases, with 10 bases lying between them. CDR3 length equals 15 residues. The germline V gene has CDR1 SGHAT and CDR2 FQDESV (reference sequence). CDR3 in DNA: TGTGCCAGCAGCTTAGTTCAGTGGCGCTCCTACGAGCAGTACTTC. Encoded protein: CASSLVQWRSYEQYF.

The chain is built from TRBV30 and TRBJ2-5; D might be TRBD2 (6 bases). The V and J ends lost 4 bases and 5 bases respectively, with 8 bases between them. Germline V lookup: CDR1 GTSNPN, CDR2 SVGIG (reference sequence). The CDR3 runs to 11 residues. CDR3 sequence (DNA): TGTGCCTGGACAGCGGGTGAGACCCAGTACTTC. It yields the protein CAWTAGETQYF. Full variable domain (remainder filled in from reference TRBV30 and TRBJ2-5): SQTIHQWPATLVQPVGSPLSLECTVEGTSNPNLYWYRQAAGRGLQLLFYSVGIGQISSEVPQNLSASRPQDRQFILSSKKLLLSDSGFYLCAWTAGETQYFGPGTRLLVL.

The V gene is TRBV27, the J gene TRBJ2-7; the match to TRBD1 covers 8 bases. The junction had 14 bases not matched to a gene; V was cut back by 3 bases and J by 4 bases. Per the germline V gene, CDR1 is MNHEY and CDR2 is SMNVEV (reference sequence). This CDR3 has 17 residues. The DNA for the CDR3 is TGTGCCAGCAGTTTGTCCGAGGGGGACAGGCGGGGATACGAGCAGTACTTC. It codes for CASSLSEGDRRGYEQYF.

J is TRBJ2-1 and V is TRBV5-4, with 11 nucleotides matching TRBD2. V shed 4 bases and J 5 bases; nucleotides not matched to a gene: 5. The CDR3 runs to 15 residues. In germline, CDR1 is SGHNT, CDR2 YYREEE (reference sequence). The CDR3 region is CASSLGTSGDNEQFF. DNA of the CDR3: TGTGCCAGCAGCCTCGGGACTAGCGGCGACAATGAGCAGTTCTTC.

CDR3 region: CASSLGQGANYGYTF. The CDR3, as DNA: TGTGCCAGCAGCTTAGGGCAGGGGGCGAACTATGGCTACACCTTC. The chain couples TRBV5-8 to TRBJ1-2; 8 positions match TRBD1. CDR1 is SGHTS, CDR2 YDEGEE, per germline. The CDR3 contains 15 residues. V shed 2 bases, J shed 2 bases, and the junction held 5 bases outside the gene matches.

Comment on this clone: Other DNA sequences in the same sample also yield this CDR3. The CDR3 here is CASSLGQGLTEAFF. The CDR3 bases are TGCGCCAGCAGCTTGGGACAGGGATTAACTGAAGCTTTCTTT. The chain combines TRBV5-1 with TRBJ1-1; 7 bases align to TRBD1. The CDR3 has 14 residues. Per germline, CDR1 SGHRS and CDR2 YFSETQ. The junction had 4 bases not matched to a gene; V was cut back by 0 bases and J by 5 bases. The full variable domain, with the rest looked up from reference TRBV5-1 and TRBJ1-1, is KAGVTQTPRYLIKTRGQQVTLSCSPISGHRSVSWYQQTPGQGLQFLFEYFSETQRNKGNFPGRFSGRQFSNSRSEMNVSTLELGDSALYLCASSLGQGLTEAFFGQGTRLTVV.

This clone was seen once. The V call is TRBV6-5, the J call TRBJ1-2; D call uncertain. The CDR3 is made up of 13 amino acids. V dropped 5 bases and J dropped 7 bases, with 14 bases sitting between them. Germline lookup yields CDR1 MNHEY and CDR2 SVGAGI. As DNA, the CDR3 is TGTGCCAGCAGTCCCCAGTCTACGGTTGGCTACACCTTC. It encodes CASSPQSTVGYTF.

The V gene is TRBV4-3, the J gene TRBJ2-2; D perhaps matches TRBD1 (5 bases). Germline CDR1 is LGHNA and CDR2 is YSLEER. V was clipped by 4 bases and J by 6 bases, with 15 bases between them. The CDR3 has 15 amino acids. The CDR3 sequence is CASSPGALGAGELFF. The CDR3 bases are TGCGCCAGCAGCCCTGGGGCCTTAGGGGCCGGGGAGCTGTTTTTT.

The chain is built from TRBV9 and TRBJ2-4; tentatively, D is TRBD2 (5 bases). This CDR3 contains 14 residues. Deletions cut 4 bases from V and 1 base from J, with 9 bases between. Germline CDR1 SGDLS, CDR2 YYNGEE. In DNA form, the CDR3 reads TGTGCCAGCAGCAACGGAGGTGCCAAAAACATTCAGTACTTC. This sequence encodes CASSNGGAKNIQYF.

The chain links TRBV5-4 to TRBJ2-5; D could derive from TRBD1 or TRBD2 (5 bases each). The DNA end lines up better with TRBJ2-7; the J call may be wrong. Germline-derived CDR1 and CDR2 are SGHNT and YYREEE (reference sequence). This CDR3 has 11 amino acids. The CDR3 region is CASSEGYEQYF. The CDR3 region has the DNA TGTGCCAGCAGCGAGGGGTACGAGCAGTACTTC.

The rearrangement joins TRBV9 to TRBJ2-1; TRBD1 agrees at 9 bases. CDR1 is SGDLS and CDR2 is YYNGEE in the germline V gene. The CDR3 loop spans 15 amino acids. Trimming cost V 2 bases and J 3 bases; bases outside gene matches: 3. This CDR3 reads CASSVGDRVYNEQFF. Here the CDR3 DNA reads TGTGCCAGCAGCGTCGGGGACAGGGTCTACAATGAGCAGTTCTTC.

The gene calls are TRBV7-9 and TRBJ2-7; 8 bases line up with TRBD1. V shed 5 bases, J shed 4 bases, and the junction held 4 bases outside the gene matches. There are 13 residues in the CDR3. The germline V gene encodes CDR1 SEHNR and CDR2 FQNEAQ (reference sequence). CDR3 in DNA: TGTGCCAGCAGCCGGCAGGGGGCTTACGAGCAGTACTTC. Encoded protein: CASSRQGAYEQYF.

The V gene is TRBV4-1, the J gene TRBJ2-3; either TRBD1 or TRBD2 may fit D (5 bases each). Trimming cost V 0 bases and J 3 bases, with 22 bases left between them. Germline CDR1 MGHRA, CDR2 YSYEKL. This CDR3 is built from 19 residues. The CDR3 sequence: CASSQDGARGRTLTDTQYF. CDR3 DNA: TGCGCCAGCAGCCAAGATGGGGCGAGGGGAAGGACGTTGACAGATACGCAGTATTTT.

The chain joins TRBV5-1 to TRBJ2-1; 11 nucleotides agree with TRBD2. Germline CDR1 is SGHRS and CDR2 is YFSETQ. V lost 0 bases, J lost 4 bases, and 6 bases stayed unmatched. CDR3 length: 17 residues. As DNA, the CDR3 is TGCGCCAGCAGCTTGGTTAGCGGGAGGGCCCTATACAATGAGCAGTTCTTC. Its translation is CASSLVSGRALYNEQFF.

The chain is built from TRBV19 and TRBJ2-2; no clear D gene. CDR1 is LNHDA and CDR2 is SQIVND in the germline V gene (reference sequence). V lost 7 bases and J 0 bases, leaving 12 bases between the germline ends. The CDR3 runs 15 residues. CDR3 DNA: TGTGCCAGTAATCATAGGGCGGCGAACACCGGGGAGCTGTTTTTT. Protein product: CASNHRAANTGELFF.

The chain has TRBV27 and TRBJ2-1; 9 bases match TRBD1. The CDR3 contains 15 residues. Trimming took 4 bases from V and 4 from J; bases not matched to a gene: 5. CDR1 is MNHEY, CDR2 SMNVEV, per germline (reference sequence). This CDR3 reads CASSSGQGVYNEQFF. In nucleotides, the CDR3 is TGTGCCAGCAGTTCGGGACAGGGAGTGTACAATGAGCAGTTCTTC.

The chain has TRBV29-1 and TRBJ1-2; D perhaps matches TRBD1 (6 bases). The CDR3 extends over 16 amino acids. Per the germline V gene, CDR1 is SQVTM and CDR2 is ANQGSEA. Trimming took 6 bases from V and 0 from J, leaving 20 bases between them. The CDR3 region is CSVGQFGSVANYGYTF. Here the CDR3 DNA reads TGCAGCGTAGGACAGTTTGGGTCCGTAGCTAACTATGGCTACACCTTC.

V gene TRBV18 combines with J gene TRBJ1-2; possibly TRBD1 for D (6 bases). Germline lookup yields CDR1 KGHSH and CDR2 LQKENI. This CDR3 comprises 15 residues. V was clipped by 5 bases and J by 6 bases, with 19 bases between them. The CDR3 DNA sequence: TGTGCCAGCTCATTGACACTACAGGGTCGCCATGGCTACACCTTC. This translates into CASSLTLQGRHGYTF.

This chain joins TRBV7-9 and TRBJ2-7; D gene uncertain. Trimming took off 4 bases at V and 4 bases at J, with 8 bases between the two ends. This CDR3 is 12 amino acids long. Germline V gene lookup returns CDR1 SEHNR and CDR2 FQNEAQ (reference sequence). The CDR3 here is CASSSEWYEQYF. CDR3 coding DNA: TGTGCCAGCAGCTCCGAGTGGTACGAGCAGTACTTC. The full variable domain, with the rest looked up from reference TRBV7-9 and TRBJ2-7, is DTGVSQNPRHKITKRGQNVTFRCDPISEHNRLYWYRQTLGQGPEFLTYFQNEAQLEKSRLLSDRFSAERPKGSFSTLEIQRTEQGDSAMYLCASSSEWYEQYFGPGTRLTVT.

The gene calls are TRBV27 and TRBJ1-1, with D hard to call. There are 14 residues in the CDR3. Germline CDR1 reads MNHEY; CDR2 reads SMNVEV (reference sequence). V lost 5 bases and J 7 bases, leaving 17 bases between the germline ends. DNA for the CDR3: TGTGCCAGCAGTCTCACGTTTATTGGGGATGAAGCTTTCTTT. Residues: CASSLTFIGDEAFF.

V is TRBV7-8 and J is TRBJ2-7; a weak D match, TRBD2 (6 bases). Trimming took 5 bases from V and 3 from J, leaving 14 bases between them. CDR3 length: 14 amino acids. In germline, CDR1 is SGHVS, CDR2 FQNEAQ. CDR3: CASSVRDSFYEQYF. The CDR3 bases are TGTGCCAGCAGCGTCCGGGACTCCTTCTACGAGCAGTACTTC.

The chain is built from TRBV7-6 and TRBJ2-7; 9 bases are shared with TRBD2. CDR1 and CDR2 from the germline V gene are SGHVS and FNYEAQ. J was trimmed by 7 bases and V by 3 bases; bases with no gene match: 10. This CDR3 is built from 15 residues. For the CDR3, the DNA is TGTGCCAGCAGCTTCGCGGCTAGCGGGAATGGGGAGCAGTACTTC. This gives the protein CASSFAASGNGEQYF.

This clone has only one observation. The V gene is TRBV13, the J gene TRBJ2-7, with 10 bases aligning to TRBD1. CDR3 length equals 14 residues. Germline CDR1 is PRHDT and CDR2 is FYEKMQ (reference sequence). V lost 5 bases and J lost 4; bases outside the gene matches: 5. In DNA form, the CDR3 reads TGTGCCAGCAGCCATCGGGACAGGGGATACGAGCAGTACTTC. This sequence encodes CASSHRDRGYEQYF.

CDR3 DNA sequence: TGTGCCAGCAGTCCCAGGGCCTACGAGCAGTACTTC. It is translated as CASSPRAYEQYF. This chain links TRBV6-1 with TRBJ2-7, with D possibly being TRBD1 (5 bases). Between the trimmed V and J ends, which lost 5 bases and 2 bases, there was a span of 7 bases. Per germline, CDR1 MNHNS and CDR2 SASEGT. The CDR3 is 12 residues long.

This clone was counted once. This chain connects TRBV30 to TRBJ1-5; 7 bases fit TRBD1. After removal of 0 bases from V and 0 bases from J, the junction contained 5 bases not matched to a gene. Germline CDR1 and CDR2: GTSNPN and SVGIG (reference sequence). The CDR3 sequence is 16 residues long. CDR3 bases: TGTGCCTGGAGTGTACAGGGGAAAATTAGCAATCAGCCCCAGCATTTT. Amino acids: CAWSVQGKISNQPQHF.

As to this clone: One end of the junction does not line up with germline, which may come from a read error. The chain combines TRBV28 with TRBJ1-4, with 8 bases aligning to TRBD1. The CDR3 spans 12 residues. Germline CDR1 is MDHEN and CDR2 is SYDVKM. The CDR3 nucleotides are TGTGCCAGCAGTCCGGGACAGGCTCCAACTATTTTT. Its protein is CASSPGQAPTIF.

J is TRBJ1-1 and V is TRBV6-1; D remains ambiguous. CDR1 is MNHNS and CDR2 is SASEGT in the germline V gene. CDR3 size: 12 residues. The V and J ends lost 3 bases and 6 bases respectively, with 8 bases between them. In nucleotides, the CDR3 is TGTGCCAGCAGTGATCCCATCGCTGAAGCTTTCTTT. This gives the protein CASSDPIAEAFF.

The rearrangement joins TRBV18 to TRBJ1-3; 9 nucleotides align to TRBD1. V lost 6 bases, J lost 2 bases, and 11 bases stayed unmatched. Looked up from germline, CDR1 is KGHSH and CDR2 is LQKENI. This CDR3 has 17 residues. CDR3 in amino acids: CASSRDREATTGNTIYF. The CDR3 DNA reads TGTGCCAGCTCGCGGGACAGGGAGGCGACCACTGGAAACACCATATATTTT.